The table lists the clone carrying this T cell receptor beta chain with a few counts. The antigen is undetermined. V dropped 3 bases and J dropped 7 bases, with 9 bases sitting between them. Germline V CDR1 and CDR2: SGHRS, YFSETQ. The CDR3 is 12 residues long. This specimen belongs to a study of T cells after yellow fever vaccination. As for the study in general: Preparing low-cell-number fractions relied on SMART-Seq v4 Ultra Low Input.

Whole-study findings and limits: The booster saw the reappearance of most primary-vaccination clones (96% CD4, 88% CD8). Relatively few clonotypes were ones that appeared in both CD4 and CD8 compartments.

TCRdb reanalysed the 5' RACE reads using MiXCR and keeps one entry per CDR3 protein. The data show 510,000 or so distinct CDR3 sequences, 15% to 20% seen once. The chain couples TRBV5-1 to TRBJ2-3; D is undetermined. The material sequenced was PBMCs, taken 15 days after the yellow fever booster vaccination. The source of this sequence is a man aged 25-40 years who received the YFV17D yellow fever vaccine. CDR3 protein: CASSSSQYTQYF. The CDR3 DNA sequence: TGCGCCAGCAGCTCCTCACAATATACGCAGTATTTT.